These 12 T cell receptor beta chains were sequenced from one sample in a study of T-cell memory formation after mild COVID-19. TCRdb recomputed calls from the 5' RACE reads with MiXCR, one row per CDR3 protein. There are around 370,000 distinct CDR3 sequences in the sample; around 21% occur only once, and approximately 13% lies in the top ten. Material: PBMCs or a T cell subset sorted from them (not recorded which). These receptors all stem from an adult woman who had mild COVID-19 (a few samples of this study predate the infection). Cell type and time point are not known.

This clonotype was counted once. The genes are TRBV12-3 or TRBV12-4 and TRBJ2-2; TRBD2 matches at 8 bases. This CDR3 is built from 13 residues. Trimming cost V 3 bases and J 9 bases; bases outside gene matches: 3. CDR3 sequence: CASSFSGGRELFF. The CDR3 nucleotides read TGTGCCAGCAGTTTTTCGGGGGGGCGGGAGCTGTTTTTT.

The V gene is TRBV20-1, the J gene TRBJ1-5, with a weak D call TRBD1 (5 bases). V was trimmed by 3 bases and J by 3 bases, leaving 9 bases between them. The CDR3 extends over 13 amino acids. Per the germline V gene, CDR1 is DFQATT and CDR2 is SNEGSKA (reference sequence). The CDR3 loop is CSASGGYNQPQHF. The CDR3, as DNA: TGCAGTGCTAGTGGGGGGTACAATCAGCCCCAGCATTTT.

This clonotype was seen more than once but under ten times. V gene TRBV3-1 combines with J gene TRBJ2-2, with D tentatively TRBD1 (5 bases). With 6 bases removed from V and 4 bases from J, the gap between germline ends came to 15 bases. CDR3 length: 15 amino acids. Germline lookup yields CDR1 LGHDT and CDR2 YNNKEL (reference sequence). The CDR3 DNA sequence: TGTGCCAGCAGACCTAGTGGGGCCCCCACCGGGGAGCTGTTTTTT. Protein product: CASRPSGAPTGELFF.

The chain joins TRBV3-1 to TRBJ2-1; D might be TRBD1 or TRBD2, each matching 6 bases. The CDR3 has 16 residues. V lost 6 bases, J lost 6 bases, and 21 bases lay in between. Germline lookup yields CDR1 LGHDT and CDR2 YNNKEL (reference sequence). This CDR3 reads CASRHLGVGGSNEQFF. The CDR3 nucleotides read TGTGCCAGCAGGCACCTAGGTGTAGGGGGGAGCAATGAGCAGTTCTTC.

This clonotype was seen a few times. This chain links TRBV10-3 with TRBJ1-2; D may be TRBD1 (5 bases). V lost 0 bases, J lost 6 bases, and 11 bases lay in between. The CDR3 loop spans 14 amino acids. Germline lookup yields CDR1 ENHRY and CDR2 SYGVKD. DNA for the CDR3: TGTGCCATCAGTGAGTCTGGCAGGACAAATGGCTACACCTTC. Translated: CAISESGRTNGYTF.

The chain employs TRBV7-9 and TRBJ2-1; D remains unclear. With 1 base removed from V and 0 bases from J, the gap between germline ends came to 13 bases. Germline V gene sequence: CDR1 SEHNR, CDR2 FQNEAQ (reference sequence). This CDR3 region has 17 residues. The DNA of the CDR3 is TGTGCCAGCAGCTTAGAGGTCATAACGAGCTCCTACAATGAGCAGTTCTTC. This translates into CASSLEVITSSYNEQFF.

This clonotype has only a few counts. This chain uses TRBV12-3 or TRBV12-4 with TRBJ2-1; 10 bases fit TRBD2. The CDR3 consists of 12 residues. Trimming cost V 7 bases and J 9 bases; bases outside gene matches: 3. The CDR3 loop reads CASNQREGEQFF. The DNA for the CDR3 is TGTGCCAGCAACCAGCGGGAGGGTGAGCAGTTCTTC.

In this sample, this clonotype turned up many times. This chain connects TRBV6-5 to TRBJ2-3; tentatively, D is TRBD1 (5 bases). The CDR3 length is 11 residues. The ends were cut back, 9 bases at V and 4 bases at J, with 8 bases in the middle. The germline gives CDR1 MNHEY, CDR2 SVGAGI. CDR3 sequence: CASEQADTQYF. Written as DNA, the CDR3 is TGTGCCAGTGAACAGGCAGATACGCAGTATTTT.

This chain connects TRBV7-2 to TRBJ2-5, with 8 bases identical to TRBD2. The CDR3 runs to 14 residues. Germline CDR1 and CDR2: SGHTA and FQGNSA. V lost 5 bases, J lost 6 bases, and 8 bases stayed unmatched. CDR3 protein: CASSPGGGAKTQYF. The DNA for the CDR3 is TGTGCCAGCAGCCCGGGGGGGGGTGCCAAGACCCAGTACTTC. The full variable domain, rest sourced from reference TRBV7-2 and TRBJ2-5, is GAGVSQSPSNKVTEKGKDVELRCDPISGHTALYWYRQSLGQGLEFLIYFQGNSAPDKSGLPSDRFSAERTGGSVSTLTIQRTQQEDSAVYLCASSPGGGAKTQYFGPGTRLLVL.

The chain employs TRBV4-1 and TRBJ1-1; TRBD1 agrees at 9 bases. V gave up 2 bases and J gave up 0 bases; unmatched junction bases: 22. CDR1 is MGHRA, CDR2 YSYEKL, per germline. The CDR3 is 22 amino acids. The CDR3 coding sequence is TGCGCCAGCAGCCAACTAAGATTCACCGGACAGGGGTTAAATGTCATGAACACTGAAGCTTTCTTT. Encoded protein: CASSQLRFTGQGLNVMNTEAFF.

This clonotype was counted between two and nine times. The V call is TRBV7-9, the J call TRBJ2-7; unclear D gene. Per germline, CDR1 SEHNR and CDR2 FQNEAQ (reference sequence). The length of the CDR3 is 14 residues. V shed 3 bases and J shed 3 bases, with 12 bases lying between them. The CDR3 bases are TGTGCCAGCAGCTTCCGGTCCGCAATCTACGAGCAGTACTTC. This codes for CASSFRSAIYEQYF.

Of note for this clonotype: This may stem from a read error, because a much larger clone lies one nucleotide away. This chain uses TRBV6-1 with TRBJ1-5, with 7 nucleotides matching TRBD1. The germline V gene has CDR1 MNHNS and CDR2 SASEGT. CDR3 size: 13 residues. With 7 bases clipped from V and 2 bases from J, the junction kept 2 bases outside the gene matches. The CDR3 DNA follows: TGTGCCAGCATTGGGACAGGCAATCAGCCCCAGCATTTT. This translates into CASIGTGNQPQHF.